A single sample gave rise to the 12 T cell receptor beta chains below, sequenced in a study of early T cells in non-severe SARS-CoV-2 infection. TCRdb re-called the 5' RACE reads through MiXCR, storing one row per CDR3 protein. The sample carries around 50,000 distinct CDR3 sequences, less than 9.5% recorded once. Sample: whole blood. Receptors originate from an adult who was a healthcare worker with PCR-confirmed SARS-CoV-2 infection or an uninfected control (not recorded which).

This clonotype was found many times. The chain uses TRBV11-2 and TRBJ2-7, with a possible D match to TRBD2 (7 bases). This CDR3 spans 15 amino acids. Between the trimmed V and J ends, which lost 0 bases and 7 bases, there was a span of 16 bases. CDR1 is SGHAT, CDR2 FQNNGV, per germline. In DNA form, the CDR3 reads TGTGCCAGCAGCTTAGATACGAGGGGGGGATGGGAGCAGTACTTC. Amino acids: CASSLDTRGGWEQYF.

There are a few counts of this clonotype. The chain carries TRBV20-1 and TRBJ2-7, with 8 positions matching TRBD2. This CDR3 has 14 residues. CDR1 DFQATT and CDR2 SNEGSKA come from the germline V gene (reference sequence). Trimming at V came to 1 base and at J to 0 bases, leaving 2 bases not matched to a gene. DNA of the CDR3: TGCAGTGCTAGAGTTAGCGGGACCTCCTACGAGCAGTACTTC. It translates to CSARVSGTSYEQYF.

The table lists this clonotype with many counts. The rearrangement uses TRBV20-1 and TRBJ2-7; D call uncertain. Trimming removed 6 bases from V and 4 bases from J, with 13 bases in between. The CDR3 totals 12 residues. Germline V CDR1 and CDR2: DFQATT, SNEGSKA (reference sequence). In DNA, the CDR3 is TGCAGTGCACGTCCAGGAAGTTACGAGCAGTACTTC. Translating gives CSARPGSYEQYF.

This clonotype was counted only a few times. At one end, the junction sequence differs from germline, possibly due to a read error. The rearrangement joins TRBV5-1 to TRBJ1-5; D is ambiguous. CDR1 and CDR2 from the germline V gene are SGHRS and YFSETQ. The CDR3 has 15 residues. CDR3 amino acids: CASSLNGHSDQPQHF. DNA for the CDR3: TGCGCCAGCAGCTTGAATGGGCATAGCGATCAGCCCCAGCATTTT.

The rearrangement links TRBV5-1 to TRBJ2-7; possibly TRBD2 for D (6 bases). Germline CDR1 reads SGHRS; CDR2 reads YFSETQ. Trimming shortened V by 0 bases and J by 6 bases, and 13 bases separated the two germline ends. This CDR3 is built from 14 residues. The CDR3 reads CASSLGSREVEQYF. CDR3 coding DNA: TGCGCCAGCAGCTTGGGGTCGCGGGAAGTCGAGCAGTACTTC.

This clonotype was observed at least ten times. This sequence joins TRBV9 and TRBJ2-3; weak D call: TRBD1 (5 bases). The CDR3 consists of 15 residues. Between the trimmed V and J ends, which lost 3 bases and 3 bases, there was a span of 14 bases. Per the germline V gene, CDR1 is SGDLS and CDR2 is YYNGEE. The CDR3 reads CASSADKFITDTQYF. For the CDR3, the DNA is TGTGCCAGCAGCGCGGACAAATTCATAACAGATACGCAGTATTTT.

This clonotype was seen at least ten times. This chain joins TRBV12-3 or TRBV12-4 and TRBJ2-1, with 12 positions matching TRBD2. The CDR3 totals 17 residues. The ends lost 6 bases at V and 7 bases at J; junction bases unmatched: 13. The CDR3 coding sequence is TGTGCCAGCAGCCACTGGGCTAGCGGGGGGGCGGGGAATGAGCAGTTCTTC. This sequence encodes CASSHWASGGAGNEQFF.

This clonotype was seen ten or more times. The chain combines TRBV7-3 with TRBJ2-5; 10 positions agree with TRBD2. CDR3 size: 15 residues. Germline lookup yields CDR1 SGHTA and CDR2 FQGTGA. V was clipped by 3 bases and J by 5 bases; unmatched bases: 6. The CDR3 loop is CASSFGVAGGETQYF. CDR3 sequence (DNA): TGTGCCAGCAGCTTCGGAGTAGCGGGAGGCGAGACCCAGTACTTC.

This clonotype has a count of ten or more. The chain links TRBV6-2 or TRBV6-3 to TRBJ2-1; D possibly uses TRBD1 or TRBD2 (5 bases each). Trimming took off 2 bases at V and 11 bases at J, with 13 bases between the two ends. Per the germline V gene, CDR1 is MNHEY and CDR2 is SVGEGT. The CDR3 runs to 13 residues. Here the CDR3 DNA reads TGTGCCAGCAGTTACGGGGGTGGGGCCAAGCAGTTCTTC. Translated, it gives CASSYGGGAKQFF.

This clonotype was seen only once. An end of the junction differs from the germline gene, which may be a read error. The chain links TRBV11-2 to TRBJ2-7, with D hard to call. The germline V gene encodes CDR1 SGHAT and CDR2 FQNNGV. There are 15 residues in the CDR3. The CDR3 sequence: CASSLDPDTTYVQYF. DNA of the CDR3: TGTGCCAGCAGCTTAGATCCCGACACCACCTACGTGCAGTACTTC. Using reference TRBV11-2 and TRBJ2-7 for the parts outside the CDR3, the full variable domain is EAGVAQSPRYKIIEKRQSVAFWCNPISGHATLYWYQQILGQGPKLLIQFQNNGVVDDSQLPKDRFSAERLKGVDSTLKIQPAKLEDSAVYLCASSLDPDTTYVQYFGPGTRLTVT.

This clonotype was seen repeatedly, ten times or more. V usage is TRBV6-5 and J usage is TRBJ2-1; the match to TRBD2 covers 11 bases. This CDR3 is built from 16 residues. Trimming at V came to 11 bases and at J to 5 bases, leaving 14 bases not matched to a gene. Germline CDR1 MNHEY, CDR2 SVGAGI. CDR3 loop: CALGKPGLAGNNEQFF. The CDR3 coding sequence is TGTGCCTTAGGGAAACCTGGACTAGCGGGTAACAATGAGCAGTTCTTC.

The rearrangement uses TRBV2 and TRBJ1-2, with D possibly TRBD1 on 6 matching bases. The CDR3 has 15 amino acids. The germline gives CDR1 SNHLY, CDR2 FYNNEI. V lost 8 bases and J lost 0, with 16 bases in between. The CDR3 DNA sequence: TGTGCCAGCTTGATGGGCAGGACAGCTAACTATGGCTACACCTTC. It encodes CASLMGRTANYGYTF.